These 5 T cell receptor beta chains were sequenced from one sample in a study of neurological immune-mediated disorders. Using its own MiXCR run on the 5' RACE reads, TCRdb lists one record per CDR3 protein. The sample carries under 85,000 distinct CDR3 sequences, approximately 14% recorded once. The sample consisted of PBMCs. The source of these receptors is a woman in her forties or fifties in good health.

This clonotype was picked up many times. The CDR3 DNA reads as TGTGCCAGCAGTCCATCGGACCGGCCGGGCTACACCTTC. The encoded protein is CASSPSDRPGYTF. V and J are TRBV12-3 or TRBV12-4 and TRBJ1-2, with D hard to call. Trimming shortened V by 5 bases and J by 8 bases, and 15 bases separated the two germline ends. The CDR3 has 13 residues.

Many counts were recorded for this clonotype. This chain links TRBV5-1 with TRBJ1-3; TRBD1 matches at 7 bases. The CDR3 is made up of 16 amino acids. V lost 3 bases to trimming and J lost 2 bases; unmatched junction nucleotides: 8. The germline V gene encodes CDR1 SGHRS and CDR2 YFSETQ. The CDR3 reads CASSSRNDRAGNTIYF. The CDR3 bases are TGCGCCAGCAGCTCCCGAAACGACAGGGCTGGAAACACCATATATTTT.

This clonotype was seen repeatedly, ten times or more. The rearrangement links TRBV2 to TRBJ2-3, with 9 bases that match TRBD1. CDR1 SNHLY and CDR2 FYNNEI come from the germline V gene. V lost 6 bases, J lost 3 bases, and 7 bases stayed unmatched. CDR3 length equals 15 residues. In nucleotides, the CDR3 is TGTGCCAGCAGCAACCGGGACAGGGCGACAGATACGCAGTATTTT. It specifies CASSNRDRATDTQYF.

This clonotype was picked up one time. Possible read error: a much larger clone is one base away. The genes are TRBV10-3 and TRBJ2-3, with D maybe TRBD2 (6 bases). CDR1 ENHRY and CDR2 SYGVKD come from the germline V gene. The CDR3 spans 14 residues. Deletions cut 7 bases from V and 5 bases from J, with 16 bases between. Here the CDR3 reads CAITDLLAQDTQYF. In nucleotides, the CDR3 is TGTGCCATCACTGATCTGCTAGCGCAAGATACGCAGTATTTT.

This clonotype was observed many times. Germline and junction disagree at one end, which may indicate a read error. This chain links TRBV5-4 with TRBJ1-2; 8 positions match TRBD1. The CDR3 runs to 14 residues. Germline V CDR1 and CDR2: SGHNT, YYREEE (reference sequence). The CDR3 nucleotides are TGTGCCAGCAGTTTGGACAGGGTTCGGCATGGCTACACCTTC. It codes for CASSLDRVRHGYTF.